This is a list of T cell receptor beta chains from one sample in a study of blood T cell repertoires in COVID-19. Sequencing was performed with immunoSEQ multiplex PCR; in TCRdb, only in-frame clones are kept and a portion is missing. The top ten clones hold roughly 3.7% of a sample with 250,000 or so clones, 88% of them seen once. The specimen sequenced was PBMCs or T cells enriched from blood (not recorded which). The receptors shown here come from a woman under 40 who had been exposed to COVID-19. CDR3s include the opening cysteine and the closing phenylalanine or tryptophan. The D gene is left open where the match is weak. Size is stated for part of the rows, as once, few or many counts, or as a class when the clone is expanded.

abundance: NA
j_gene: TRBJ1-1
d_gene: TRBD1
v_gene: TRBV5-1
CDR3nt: TGCGCCAGCAGTGTAGGGACAGGGGGCGGAAACACTGAAGCTTTCTTT
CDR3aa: CASSVGTGGGNTEAFF

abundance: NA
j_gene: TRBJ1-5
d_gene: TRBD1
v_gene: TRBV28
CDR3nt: TGTGCCAGCAGCTCCGGGACAGGGGCAAGGAATCAGCCCCAGCATTTT
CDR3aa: CASSSGTGARNQPQHF

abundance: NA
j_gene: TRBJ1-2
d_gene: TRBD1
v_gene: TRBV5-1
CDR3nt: TGCGCCAGCAGCGTCTTACAGGGGAACTATGGCTACACCTTC
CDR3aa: CASSVLQGNYGYTF

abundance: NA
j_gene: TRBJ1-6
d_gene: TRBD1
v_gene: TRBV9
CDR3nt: TGTGCCAGCAGCGTTGCAGGGGGATATAATTCACCCCTCCACTTT
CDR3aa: CASSVAGGYNSPLHF

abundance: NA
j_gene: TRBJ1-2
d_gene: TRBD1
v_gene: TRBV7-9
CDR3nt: TGTGCCAGCAGCTCGGACAGGCCATATGGCTACACCTTC
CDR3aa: CASSSDRPYGYTF

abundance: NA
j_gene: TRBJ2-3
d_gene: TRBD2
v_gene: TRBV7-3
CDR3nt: TGTGCCAGCAGCTTAGCGGGGGGGTTAGATACGCAGTATTTT
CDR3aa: CASSLAGGLDTQYF

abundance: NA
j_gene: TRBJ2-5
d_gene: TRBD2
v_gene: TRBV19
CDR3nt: TGTGCCAGTAGTATAGGTAGCGGGCCGGCTCTGTACCAAGAGACCCAGTACTTC
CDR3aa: CASSIGSGPALYQETQYF

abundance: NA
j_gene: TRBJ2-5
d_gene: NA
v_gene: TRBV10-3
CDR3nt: TGTGCCATCAGTGAGATGCTACAGGCAGGGAGGACCCAAGAGACCCAGTACTTC
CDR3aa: CAISEMLQAGRTQETQYF

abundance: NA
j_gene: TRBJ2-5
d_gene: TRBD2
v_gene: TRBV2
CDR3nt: TGTGCCAGCAGTTGGGGACGGGTCCTAGCGGGAGGAGGGATTGATGGTCAGTACTTC
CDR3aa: CASSWGRVLAGGGIDGQYF

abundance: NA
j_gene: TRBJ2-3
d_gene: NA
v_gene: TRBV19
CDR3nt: TGTGCCAGTAGTATAGGGAGGCCCACAGATACGCAGTATTTT
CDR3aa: CASSIGRPTDTQYF

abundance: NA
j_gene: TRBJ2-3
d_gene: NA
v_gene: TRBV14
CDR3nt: TGTGCCAGCAGCCAAGATTTGGCAGGTTCAGATACGCAGTATTTT
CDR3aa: CASSQDLAGSDTQYF

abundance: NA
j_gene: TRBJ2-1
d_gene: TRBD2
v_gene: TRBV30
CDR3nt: TGTGCCTGGTTTCCCGGACTAGCGGGGATAGAGCAGTTCTTC
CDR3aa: CAWFPGLAGIEQFF

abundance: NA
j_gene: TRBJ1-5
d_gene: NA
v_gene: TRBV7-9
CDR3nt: TGTGCCAGCAGCTTAGGGGACTGGCCCCAGCATTTT
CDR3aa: CASSLGDWPQHF

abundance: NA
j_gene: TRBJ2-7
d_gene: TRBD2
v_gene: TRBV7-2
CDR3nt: TGTGCCAGCAGCATGACTAGCGGGGTACTGGAGCAGTACTTC
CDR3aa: CASSMTSGVLEQYF

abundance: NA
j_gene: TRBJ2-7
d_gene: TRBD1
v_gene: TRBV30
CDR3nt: TGTGCCTGGACGACAGGGAACTACGAGCAGTACTTC
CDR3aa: CAWTTGNYEQYF

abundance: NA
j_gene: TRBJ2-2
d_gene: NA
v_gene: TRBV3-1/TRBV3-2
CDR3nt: TGTGCCAGTCGAGACACCCCCGAAACCGGGGAGCTGTTTTTT
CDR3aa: CASRDTPETGELFF

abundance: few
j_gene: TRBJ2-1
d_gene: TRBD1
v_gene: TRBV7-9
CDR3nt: TGTGCCAGCAGCTTACTCCCAGGGGGCTTACTTAGCTCCTACAATGAGCAGTTCTTC
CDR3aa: CASSLLPGGLLSSYNEQFF

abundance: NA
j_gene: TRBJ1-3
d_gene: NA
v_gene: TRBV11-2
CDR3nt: TGTGCCAGCAGCTTAGCGGGGGAACAAGGAAACACCATATATTTT
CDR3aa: CASSLAGEQGNTIYF

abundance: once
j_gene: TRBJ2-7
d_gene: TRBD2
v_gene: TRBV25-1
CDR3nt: TGTGCCAGCAGTGGATTAGGCGTAGCGGGGTTCTACGAGCAGTACTTC
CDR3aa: CASSGLGVAGFYEQYF

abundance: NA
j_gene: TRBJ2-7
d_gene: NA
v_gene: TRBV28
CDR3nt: TGTGCCAGCACCTCGGGGTCCAAAATCTACTTC
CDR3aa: CASTSGSKIYF

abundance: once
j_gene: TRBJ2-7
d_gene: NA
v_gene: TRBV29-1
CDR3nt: TGCAGCGTCGGGGGAGTTTTTAGGAACGAGCAGTACTTC
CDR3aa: CSVGGVFRNEQYF

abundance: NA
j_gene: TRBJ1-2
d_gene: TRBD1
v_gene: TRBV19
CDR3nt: TGTGCCAGTAGTACGGACAGGGGTAACTATGGCTACACCTTC
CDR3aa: CASSTDRGNYGYTF

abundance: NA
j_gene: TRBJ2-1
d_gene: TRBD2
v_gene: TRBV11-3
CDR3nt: TGTGCCAGCAGCGAACTAGCGGGAGAGGAGGAGCAGTTCTTC
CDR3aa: CASSELAGEEEQFF

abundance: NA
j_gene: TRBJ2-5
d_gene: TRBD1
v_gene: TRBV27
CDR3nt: TGTGCCAGCAGCCCAAGAGGACAGGGCGTTGAGGAGACCCAGTACTTC
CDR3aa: CASSPRGQGVEETQYF

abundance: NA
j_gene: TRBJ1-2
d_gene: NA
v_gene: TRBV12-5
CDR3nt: TGTGCTAGTGGTTTGGTACTTGGGGGGAAGATGAATGGCTACACCTTC
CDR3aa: CASGLVLGGKMNGYTF

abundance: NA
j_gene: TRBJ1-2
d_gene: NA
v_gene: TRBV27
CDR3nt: TGTGCCAGCAGTTTCGGTCGGGGTCGTGGCTACACCTTC
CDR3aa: CASSFGRGRGYTF

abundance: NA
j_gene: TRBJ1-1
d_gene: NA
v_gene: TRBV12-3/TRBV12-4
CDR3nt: TGTGCCAGCAGTTTTGCAGGGAACACTGAAGCTTTCTTT
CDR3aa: CASSFAGNTEAFF

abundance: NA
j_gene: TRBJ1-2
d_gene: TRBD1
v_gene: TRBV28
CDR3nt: TGTGCCAGCAGTTTGAGGGGGCCATATGGCTACACCTTC
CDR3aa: CASSLRGPYGYTF

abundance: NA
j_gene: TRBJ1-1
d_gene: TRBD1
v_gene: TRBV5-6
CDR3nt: TGTGCCAGCAGCCCGGACAGGTTTTCTGAAGCTTTCTTT
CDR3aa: CASSPDRFSEAFF